One and the same sample provided the 5 T cell receptor beta chains below, sequenced in a study of blood T cell repertoires in COVID-19. Sequencing used immunoSEQ multiplex PCR; TCRdb keeps in-frame clones, though not all of them. This sample has over 65,000 clones; approximately 80% occur once, and the top ten carry 15% to 20%. Sample: peripheral blood. The receptor source for this set is an elderly man with active or convalescent COVID-19.

This clone has ten or more counts. The chain carries TRBV29-1 and TRBJ2-3; 7 nucleotides match TRBD1. V trimming: 7 bases; J trimming: 6 bases; junction bases outside the gene matches: 4. The germline CDR1 and CDR2 sequences are SQVTM and ANQGSEA. There are 11 residues in the CDR3. DNA of the CDR3: TGCAGCGCTCTGGACAGGGATACGCAGTATTTT. Translating gives CSALDRDTQYF.

V is TRBV29-1 and J is TRBJ1-1, with D tentatively TRBD1 (6 bases). The CDR3 is 13 amino acids. Looked up from germline, CDR1 is SQVTM and CDR2 is ANQGSEA. Deletions cut 4 bases from V and 3 bases from J, with 12 bases between. The CDR3 here is CSVAVGGDTEAFF. CDR3 coding DNA: TGCAGCGTTGCGGTAGGGGGGGACACTGAAGCTTTCTTT. The entire variable domain, with the rest obtained from reference TRBV29-1 and TRBJ1-1, is as follows: SAVISQKPSRDICQRGTSLTIQCQVDSQVTMMFWYRQQPGQSLTLIATANQGSEATYESGFVIDKFPISRPNLTFSTLTVSNMSPEDSSIYLCSVAVGGDTEAFFGQGTRLTVV.

The chain carries TRBV7-2 and TRBJ2-5; D might be TRBD2 (5 bases). Germline V gene data show CDR1 as SGHTA and CDR2 as FQGNSA. This CDR3 spans 14 amino acids. V lost 2 bases and J 1 base, leaving 8 bases between the germline ends. CDR3 coding DNA: TGTGCCAGCAGCTTATCAAGCGGCCAAGAGACCCAGTACTTC. Encoded protein: CASSLSSGQETQYF.

The rearrangement uses TRBV28 and TRBJ1-4; D gene uncertain. The CDR3 is 14 residues long. V lost 6 bases and J lost 9, with 17 bases in between. Germline V gives CDR1 MDHEN, CDR2 SYDVKM. The CDR3 bases are TGTGCCAGCAGAACCCCCCCCCAGGCACAAAAACTGTTTTTT. Translated, it gives CASRTPPQAQKLFF.

This rearrangement joins TRBV7-6 to TRBJ2-1; D possibly corresponds to TRBD2 (5 bases). Between the trimmed V and J ends, which lost 0 bases and 8 bases, there was a span of 8 bases. The CDR3 has 13 amino acids. Germline V gene sequence: CDR1 SGHVS, CDR2 FNYEAQ. For the CDR3, the DNA is TGTGCCAGCAGCTTAGCCCAGAGGGATGAGCAGTTCTTC. Its protein is CASSLAQRDEQFF.